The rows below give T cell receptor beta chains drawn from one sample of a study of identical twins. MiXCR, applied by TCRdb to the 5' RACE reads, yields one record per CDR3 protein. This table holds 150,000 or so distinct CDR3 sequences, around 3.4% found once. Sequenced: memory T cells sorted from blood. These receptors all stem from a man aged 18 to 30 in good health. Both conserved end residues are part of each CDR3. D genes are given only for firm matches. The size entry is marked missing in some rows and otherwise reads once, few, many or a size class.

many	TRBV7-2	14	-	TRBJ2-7	CASSLGGGIYEQYF	TGTGCCAGCAGCTTAGGTGGAGGGATCTACGAGCAGTACTTC
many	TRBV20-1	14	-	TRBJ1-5	CSARDLEDTQPQHF	TGCAGTGCTAGAGATCTAGAAGATACTCAGCCCCAGCATTTT
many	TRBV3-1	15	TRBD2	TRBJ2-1	CASSQGGGRIHEQFF	TGTGCCAGCAGCCAAGGAGGCGGGAGGATCCATGAGCAGTTCTTC
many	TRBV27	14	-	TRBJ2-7	CASSSQARLNEQYF	TGTGCCAGCAGTTCCCAGGCGCGGCTCAACGAGCAGTACTTC
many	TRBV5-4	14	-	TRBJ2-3	CASSLAAVPDTQYF	TGTGCCAGCAGCTTGGCCGCGGTACCTGATACGCAGTATTTT
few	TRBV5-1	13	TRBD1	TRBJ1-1	CASSLEGQDQAFF	TGCGCCAGCAGCTTGGAGGGACAGGATCAAGCTTTCTTT
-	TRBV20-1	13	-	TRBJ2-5	CSARVKALETQYF	TGCAGTGCTAGGGTGAAGGCTCTGGAGACCCAGTACTTC
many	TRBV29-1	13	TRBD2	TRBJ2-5	CSVGGGERETQYF	TGCAGCGTTGGGGGAGGGGAACGAGAGACCCAGTACTTC
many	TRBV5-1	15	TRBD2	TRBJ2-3	CASSLASGSSDTQYF	TGCGCCAGCAGCTTGGCTAGCGGGAGCTCAGATACGCAGTATTTT
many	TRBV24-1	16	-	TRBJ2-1	CATSDRLGSTYNEQFF	TGTGCCACCAGTGATCGCCTCGGGAGTACCTACAATGAGCAGTTCTTC
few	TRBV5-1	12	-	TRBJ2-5	CASGWNSETQYF	TGCGCCAGCGGGTGGAATTCGGAGACCCAGTACTTC
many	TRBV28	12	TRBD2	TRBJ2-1	CASTQRENEQFF	TGTGCCAGCACACAGCGGGAAAACGAGCAGTTCTTC
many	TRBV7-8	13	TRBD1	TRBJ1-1	CASSVRQGSEAFF	TGTGCCAGCAGCGTACGACAGGGCTCTGAAGCTTTCTTT
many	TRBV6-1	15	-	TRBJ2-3	CASRLSSMGTDTQYF	TGTGCCAGCAGGCTGTCCTCTATGGGCACAGATACGCAGTATTTT
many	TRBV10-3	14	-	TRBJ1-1	CAISGQGLNTEAFF	TGTGCCATCAGTGGCCAGGGGCTAAACACTGAAGCTTTCTTT
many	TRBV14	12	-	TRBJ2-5	CASSRTGETQYF	TGTGCCAGCAGCCGGACGGGAGAGACCCAGTACTTC
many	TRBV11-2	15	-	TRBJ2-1	CASSFNVGSYNEQFF	TGTGCCAGCAGCTTCAACGTCGGCTCCTACAATGAGCAGTTCTTC
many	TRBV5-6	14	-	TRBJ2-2	CASSLKTSTGELFF	TGTGCCAGCAGCTTAAAGACTAGCACCGGGGAGCTGTTTTTT
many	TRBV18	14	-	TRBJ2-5	CASSPRAGRETQYF	TGTGCCAGCTCACCACGAGCAGGGCGGGAGACCCAGTACTTC
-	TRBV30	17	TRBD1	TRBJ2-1	CAWSFNAGTGWYNEQFF	TGTGCCTGGAGTTTCAACGCCGGGACAGGGTGGTACAATGAGCAGTTCTTC
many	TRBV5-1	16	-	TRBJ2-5	CASSSLGPHGQETQYF	TGCGCCAGCAGCTCTCTCGGGCCGCACGGCCAAGAGACCCAGTACTTC
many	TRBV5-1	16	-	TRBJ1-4	CASSPSRQATNEKLFF	TGCGCCAGCAGCCCCTCCCGACAGGCAACTAATGAAAAACTGTTTTTT
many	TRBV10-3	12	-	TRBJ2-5	CAIRSQGETQYF	TGTGCCATCAGATCCCAAGGAGAGACCCAGTACTTC
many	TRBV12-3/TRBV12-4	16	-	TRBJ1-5	CASSLSGGQGGQPQHF	TGTGCCAGCAGTTTAAGCGGCGGGCAGGGAGGGCAGCCCCAGCATTTT
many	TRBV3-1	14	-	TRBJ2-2	CASSGLWNTGELFF	TGTGCCAGCAGTGGACTATGGAACACCGGGGAGCTGTTTTTT
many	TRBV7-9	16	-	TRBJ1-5	CASSLAQGFEGQPQHF	TGTGCCAGCAGCTTAGCACAGGGCTTTGAGGGTCAGCCCCAGCATTTT
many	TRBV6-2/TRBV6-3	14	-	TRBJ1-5	CASRGEHNNQPQHF	TGTGCCAGCAGGGGGGAGCATAACAATCAGCCCCAGCATTTT
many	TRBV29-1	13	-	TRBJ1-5	CSVEEDSNQPQHF	TGCAGCGTTGAAGAAGACAGCAATCAGCCCCAGCATTTT
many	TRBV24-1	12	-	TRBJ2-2	CATSEFSGELFF	TGTGCCACCAGTGAATTTTCCGGGGAGCTGTTTTTT
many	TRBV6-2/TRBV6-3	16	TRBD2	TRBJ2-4	CASSYGTSGSKGIQYF	TGTGCCAGCAGTTACGGGACTAGCGGGAGCAAAGGCATTCAGTACTTC
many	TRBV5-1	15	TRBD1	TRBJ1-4	CASSANRGPNEKLFF	TGCGCCAGCAGCGCCAACAGGGGGCCCAATGAAAAACTGTTTTTT
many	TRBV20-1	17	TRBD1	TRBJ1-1	CSALRSGGAWVNTEAFF	TGCAGTGCGCTACGCTCAGGGGGCGCCTGGGTGAACACTGAAGCTTTCTTT
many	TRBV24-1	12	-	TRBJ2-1	CATSVLGNEQFF	TGTGCCACCAGTGTGCTTGGGAATGAGCAGTTCTTC
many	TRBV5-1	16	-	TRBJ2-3	CASSLEGPGSTDTQYF	TGCGCCAGCAGCTTGGAGGGTCCGGGGAGCACAGATACGCAGTATTTT
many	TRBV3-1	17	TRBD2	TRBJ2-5	CASSHRLAGGHQKTQYF	TGTGCCAGCAGCCATCGACTAGCGGGGGGACACCAGAAGACCCAGTACTTC
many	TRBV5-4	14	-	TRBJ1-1	CASSLGGVNTEAFF	TGTGCCAGCAGCTTGGGCGGGGTGAACACTGAAGCTTTCTTT
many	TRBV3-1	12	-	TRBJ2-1	CASSLLSGWQFF	TGTGCCAGCAGCCTCCTGTCGGGCTGGCAGTTCTTC
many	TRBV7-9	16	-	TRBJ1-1	CASSPQKTGQNTEAFF	TGTGCCAGCAGCCCCCAGAAGACAGGCCAAAACACTGAAGCTTTCTTT
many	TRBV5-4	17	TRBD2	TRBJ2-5	CASSLFASGRAVETQYF	TGTGCCAGCAGCTTGTTTGCTAGCGGGAGGGCCGTTGAGACCCAGTACTTC
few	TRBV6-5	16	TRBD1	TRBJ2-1	CASSYSRVQGLPAWFF	TGTGCCAGCAGTTACTCTCGAGTACAGGGGCTTCCAGCCTGGTTCTTC
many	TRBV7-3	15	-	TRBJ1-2	CASKLNSQGPYGYTF	TGTGCCAGCAAGCTTAATTCACAGGGCCCTTATGGCTACACCTTC
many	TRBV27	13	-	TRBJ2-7	CASSLSYGYEQYF	TGTGCCAGCAGTTTATCGTATGGCTACGAGCAGTACTTC